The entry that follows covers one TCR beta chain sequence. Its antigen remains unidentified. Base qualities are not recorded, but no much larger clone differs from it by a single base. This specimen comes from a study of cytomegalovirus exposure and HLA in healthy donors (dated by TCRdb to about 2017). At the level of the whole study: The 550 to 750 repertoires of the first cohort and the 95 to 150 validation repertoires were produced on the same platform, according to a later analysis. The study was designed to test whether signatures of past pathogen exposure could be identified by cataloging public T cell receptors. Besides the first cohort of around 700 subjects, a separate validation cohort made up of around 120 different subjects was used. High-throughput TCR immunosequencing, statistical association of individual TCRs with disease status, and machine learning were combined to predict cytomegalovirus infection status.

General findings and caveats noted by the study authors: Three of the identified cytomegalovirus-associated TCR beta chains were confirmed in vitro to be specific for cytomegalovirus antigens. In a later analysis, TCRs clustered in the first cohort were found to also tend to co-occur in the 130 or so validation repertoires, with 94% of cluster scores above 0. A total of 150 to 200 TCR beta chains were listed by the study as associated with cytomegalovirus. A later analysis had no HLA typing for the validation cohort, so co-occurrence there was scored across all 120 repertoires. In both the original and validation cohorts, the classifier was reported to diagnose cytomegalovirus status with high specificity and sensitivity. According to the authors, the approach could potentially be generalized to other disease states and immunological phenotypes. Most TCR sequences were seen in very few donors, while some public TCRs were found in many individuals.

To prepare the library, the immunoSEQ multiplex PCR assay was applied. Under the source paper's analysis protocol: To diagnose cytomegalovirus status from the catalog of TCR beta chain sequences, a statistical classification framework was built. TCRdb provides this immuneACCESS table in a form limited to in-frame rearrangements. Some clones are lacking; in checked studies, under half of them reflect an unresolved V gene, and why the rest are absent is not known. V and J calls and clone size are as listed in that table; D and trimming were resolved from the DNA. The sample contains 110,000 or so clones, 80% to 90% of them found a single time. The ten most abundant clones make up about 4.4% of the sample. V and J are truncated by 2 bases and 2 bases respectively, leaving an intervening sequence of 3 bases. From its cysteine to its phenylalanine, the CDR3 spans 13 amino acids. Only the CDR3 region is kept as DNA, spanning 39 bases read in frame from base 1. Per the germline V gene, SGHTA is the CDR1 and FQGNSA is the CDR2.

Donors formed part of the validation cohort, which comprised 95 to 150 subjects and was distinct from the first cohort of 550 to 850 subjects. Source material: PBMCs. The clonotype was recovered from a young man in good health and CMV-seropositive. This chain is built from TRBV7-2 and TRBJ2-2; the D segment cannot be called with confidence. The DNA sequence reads TGTGCCAGCAGCTTAACAAACACCGGGGAGCTGTTTTTT. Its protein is CASSLTNTGELFF.